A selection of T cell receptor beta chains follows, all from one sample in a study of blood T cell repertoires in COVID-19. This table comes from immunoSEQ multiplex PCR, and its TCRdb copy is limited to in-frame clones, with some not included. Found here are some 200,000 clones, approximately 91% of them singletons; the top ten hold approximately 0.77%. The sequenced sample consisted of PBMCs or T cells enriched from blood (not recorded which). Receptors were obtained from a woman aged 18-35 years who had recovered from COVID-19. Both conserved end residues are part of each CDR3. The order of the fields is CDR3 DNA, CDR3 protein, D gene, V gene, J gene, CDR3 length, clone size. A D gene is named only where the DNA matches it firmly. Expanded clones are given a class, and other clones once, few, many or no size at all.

CDR3nt: TGTGCCAGCAGCCAAGACTCCGGGATCCTCTATGGCTACACCTTC
CDR3aa: CASSQDSGILYGYTF
d_gene: NA
v_gene: TRBV3-1/TRBV3-2
j_gene: TRBJ1-2
len: 15
abundance: NA

CDR3nt: TGTGCCGCCCCGGGCGGGGGGGCCGAAGAGACCCAGTACTTC
CDR3aa: CAAPGGGAEETQYF
d_gene: TRBD2
v_gene: TRBV10-3
j_gene: TRBJ2-5
len: 14
abundance: NA

CDR3nt: TGTGCCAGTAGTATGGACAGGGGGGAGACTGAAGCTTTCTTT
CDR3aa: CASSMDRGETEAFF
d_gene: TRBD1
v_gene: TRBV19
j_gene: TRBJ1-1
len: 14
abundance: NA

CDR3nt: TGCGCCAGCAGCTTTACTAGCGGAAGAGAGCAGTTCTTC
CDR3aa: CASSFTSGREQFF
d_gene: TRBD2
v_gene: TRBV5-1
j_gene: TRBJ2-1
len: 13
abundance: NA

CDR3nt: TGTGCCAGCCGGAGACAGGGAGCCCCAGATACGCAGTATTTT
CDR3aa: CASRRQGAPDTQYF
d_gene: TRBD1
v_gene: TRBV27
j_gene: TRBJ2-3
len: 14
abundance: NA

CDR3nt: TGTGCCAGTATGGTGCGGACAGGGAAAGTAGAGACCCAGTACTTC
CDR3aa: CASMVRTGKVETQYF
d_gene: TRBD1
v_gene: TRBV19
j_gene: TRBJ2-5
len: 15
abundance: NA

CDR3nt: TGTGCCAGCAGCACCGACAGGGGGCGGGTTGAAGAGACCCAGTACTTC
CDR3aa: CASSTDRGRVEETQYF
d_gene: TRBD1
v_gene: TRBV9
j_gene: TRBJ2-5
len: 16
abundance: NA

CDR3nt: TGTGCCAGCAGCCACAGGGTGCACGGGGAGCTGTTTTTT
CDR3aa: CASSHRVHGELFF
d_gene: NA
v_gene: TRBV13
j_gene: TRBJ2-2
len: 13
abundance: NA

CDR3nt: TGTGCCAGCAGTTTGGCAGGGCCAGGCTATGGCTACACCTTC
CDR3aa: CASSLAGPGYGYTF
d_gene: NA
v_gene: TRBV27
j_gene: TRBJ1-2
len: 14
abundance: NA

CDR3nt: TGTGCCAGCAGTGAAGCGCCTAGCGGGAGTCCCTACAATGAGCAGTTCTTC
CDR3aa: CASSEAPSGSPYNEQFF
d_gene: TRBD2
v_gene: TRBV6-1
j_gene: TRBJ2-1
len: 17
abundance: few

CDR3nt: TGCGCCAGCAGCCAATCCGCGGCCTCGGCCTACAATGAGCAGTTCTTC
CDR3aa: CASSQSAASAYNEQFF
d_gene: NA
v_gene: TRBV4-3
j_gene: TRBJ2-1
len: 16
abundance: NA

CDR3nt: TGCAGCACCATAACGGGACAGTTGGAAGCTTTCTTT
CDR3aa: CSTITGQLEAFF
d_gene: TRBD1
v_gene: TRBV28
j_gene: TRBJ1-1
len: 12
abundance: NA

CDR3nt: TGTGCCAGCAACCGGGGTTCTGGAAACACCATATATTTT
CDR3aa: CASNRGSGNTIYF
d_gene: NA
v_gene: TRBV3-1/TRBV3-2
j_gene: TRBJ1-3
len: 13
abundance: NA

CDR3nt: TGTGCCAGCAGCCCTAGATCCGGGGCTGAAGCTTTCTTT
CDR3aa: CASSPRSGAEAFF
d_gene: NA
v_gene: TRBV3-1/TRBV3-2
j_gene: TRBJ1-1
len: 13
abundance: NA

CDR3nt: TGTGCCAGCAGCTTTAAGGGGGCGCAGACAGATACGCAGTATTTT
CDR3aa: CASSFKGAQTDTQYF
d_gene: TRBD1
v_gene: TRBV7-3
j_gene: TRBJ2-3
len: 15
abundance: NA

CDR3nt: TGTGCCAGCAGTGAAACGATACCGGGACAGGGGCTTTACGAGCAGTACTTC
CDR3aa: CASSETIPGQGLYEQYF
d_gene: TRBD1
v_gene: TRBV2
j_gene: TRBJ2-7
len: 17
abundance: once

CDR3nt: TGTGCCAGCAGCGTTGGGAGTCAAGCTTTCTTT
CDR3aa: CASSVGSQAFF
d_gene: NA
v_gene: TRBV5-5
j_gene: TRBJ1-1
len: 11
abundance: NA

CDR3nt: TGTGCCAGCAGCCAAGCACAACCCTTCACCATGAACACTGAAGCTTTCTTT
CDR3aa: CASSQAQPFTMNTEAFF
d_gene: NA
v_gene: TRBV3-1/TRBV3-2
j_gene: TRBJ1-1
len: 17
abundance: NA

CDR3nt: TGTGCCAGCAGTTTCGAGTTCGGTGGAAACACCATATATTTT
CDR3aa: CASSFEFGGNTIYF
d_gene: NA
v_gene: TRBV28
j_gene: TRBJ1-3
len: 14
abundance: NA

CDR3nt: TGTGCCAGCAGTTTGTGGGGACAGATCAACACTGAAGCTTTCTTT
CDR3aa: CASSLWGQINTEAFF
d_gene: TRBD1
v_gene: TRBV28
j_gene: TRBJ1-1
len: 15
abundance: NA

CDR3nt: TGTGCCAGCAGCTGGAGGACTAGCGGGAGGGAGACCCAGTACTTC
CDR3aa: CASSWRTSGRETQYF
d_gene: TRBD2
v_gene: TRBV5-8
j_gene: TRBJ2-5
len: 15
abundance: NA

CDR3nt: TGTGCCAGCAGCTTCGACCGAGGCTCCTACAATGAGCAGTTCTTC
CDR3aa: CASSFDRGSYNEQFF
d_gene: NA
v_gene: TRBV7-3
j_gene: TRBJ2-1
len: 15
abundance: NA

CDR3nt: TGTGCCAGCAGTGACTTGAGGCGAGGGACAGATACGCAGTATTTT
CDR3aa: CASSDLRRGTDTQYF
d_gene: NA
v_gene: TRBV6-4
j_gene: TRBJ2-3
len: 15
abundance: NA

CDR3nt: TGCGCCAGCAGCCAAGACCTGGAACAGGGAAAGGGGGTATATGGCTACACCTTC
CDR3aa: CASSQDLEQGKGVYGYTF
d_gene: NA
v_gene: TRBV4-3
j_gene: TRBJ1-2
len: 18
abundance: NA

CDR3nt: TGTGCCAGTAGTATACAGGCGTCGTTCACCGGGGAGCTGTTTTTT
CDR3aa: CASSIQASFTGELFF
d_gene: NA
v_gene: TRBV19
j_gene: TRBJ2-2
len: 15
abundance: NA

CDR3nt: TGTGCCAGCAGCTTAGATTCCAAATTACACCCAGGGAGGCCCGGCTACACCTTC
CDR3aa: CASSLDSKLHPGRPGYTF
d_gene: NA
v_gene: TRBV11-3
j_gene: TRBJ1-2
len: 18
abundance: NA

CDR3nt: TGTGCCAGCAGTCCCCGGGACAGGGGCCCCTATGGCTACACCTTC
CDR3aa: CASSPRDRGPYGYTF
d_gene: TRBD1
v_gene: TRBV28
j_gene: TRBJ1-2
len: 15
abundance: NA

CDR3nt: TGTGCCAGCTCTGAGGATGAGCAGTTCTTC
CDR3aa: CASSEDEQFF
d_gene: NA
v_gene: TRBV7-9
j_gene: TRBJ2-1
len: 10
abundance: once

CDR3nt: TGTGCCAGCAGTCTTTATTGGGCGGGGAAAAGGGGCTCTGGAAACACCATATATTTT
CDR3aa: CASSLYWAGKRGSGNTIYF
d_gene: NA
v_gene: TRBV28
j_gene: TRBJ1-3
len: 19
abundance: few

CDR3nt: TGTGCCAGCAGTCTCTCGAGGAGCTCCTACGAGCAGTACTTC
CDR3aa: CASSLSRSSYEQYF
d_gene: NA
v_gene: TRBV6-5
j_gene: TRBJ2-7
len: 14
abundance: NA

CDR3nt: TGCGCCAGCAGCCAAGAGTACATGTCCAAAAACATTCAGTACTTC
CDR3aa: CASSQEYMSKNIQYF
d_gene: NA
v_gene: TRBV4-3
j_gene: TRBJ2-4
len: 15
abundance: NA

CDR3nt: TGTGCCAGCAGAAAGGCTAGGGGGCCAGGGGCCAACGTCCTGACTTTC
CDR3aa: CASRKARGPGANVLTF
d_gene: TRBD1
v_gene: TRBV11-2
j_gene: TRBJ2-6
len: 16
abundance: NA

CDR3nt: TGTGCCAGCACCCCTCACTTGCGGGCGAGCTACGAGCAGTACTTC
CDR3aa: CASTPHLRASYEQYF
d_gene: NA
v_gene: TRBV6-1
j_gene: TRBJ2-7
len: 15
abundance: NA

CDR3nt: TGTGCCAGCAGTGAAAACGGCGCGGCTAACACTGAAGCTTTCTTT
CDR3aa: CASSENGAANTEAFF
d_gene: NA
v_gene: TRBV6-1
j_gene: TRBJ1-1
len: 15
abundance: NA

CDR3nt: TGTGCCAGCAGTTTCGCGGAAAGGGATACGCAGTATTTT
CDR3aa: CASSFAERDTQYF
d_gene: NA
v_gene: TRBV6-2/TRBV6-3
j_gene: TRBJ2-3
len: 13
abundance: once

CDR3nt: TGTGCCAGCAGATCCAGTCGGGGGGACTATGGCTACACCTTC
CDR3aa: CASRSSRGDYGYTF
d_gene: NA
v_gene: TRBV5-5
j_gene: TRBJ1-2
len: 14
abundance: NA

CDR3nt: TGCGCCAGCAGCCAGGGGCTCCGGCAGGGTTCGAATTCACCCCTCCACTTT
CDR3aa: CASSQGLRQGSNSPLHF
d_gene: NA
v_gene: TRBV5-1
j_gene: TRBJ1-6
len: 17
abundance: NA

CDR3nt: TGTGCCAGCAGCCGTACAGGAGACTACGAGCAGTACTTC
CDR3aa: CASSRTGDYEQYF
d_gene: NA
v_gene: TRBV13
j_gene: TRBJ2-7
len: 13
abundance: few

CDR3nt: TGTGCCAGCAGCTTAGGGGGACTAGCGGGAGAGAGTGAGCAGTTCTTC
CDR3aa: CASSLGGLAGESEQFF
d_gene: TRBD2
v_gene: TRBV7-8
j_gene: TRBJ2-1
len: 16
abundance: NA

CDR3nt: TGCGCCAGCAGTGCGGGAGGGCCTGCCAATGAGCAGTTCTTC
CDR3aa: CASSAGGPANEQFF
d_gene: TRBD2
v_gene: TRBV5-1
j_gene: TRBJ2-1
len: 14
abundance: NA

CDR3nt: TGCAGTGCCAGTCAAAACAGGGGAGGCAATCAGCCCCAGCATTTT
CDR3aa: CSASQNRGGNQPQHF
d_gene: TRBD1
v_gene: TRBV20-1
j_gene: TRBJ1-5
len: 15
abundance: NA

CDR3nt: TGTGCCAGCAGCTTGACGGGAGGGCCGGCCGGGGAGCTGTTTTTT
CDR3aa: CASSLTGGPAGELFF
d_gene: TRBD2
v_gene: TRBV7-2
j_gene: TRBJ2-2
len: 15
abundance: NA

CDR3nt: TGCGCCAGCAGCCCCGGCGGCGGGAGTAACGGGGAGCTGTTTTTT
CDR3aa: CASSPGGGSNGELFF
d_gene: TRBD2
v_gene: TRBV5-1
j_gene: TRBJ2-2
len: 15
abundance: NA

CDR3nt: TGTGCCAGCAGCTTAGTTCTGGGGACTAGCGGGATTTACAATGAGCAGTTCTTC
CDR3aa: CASSLVLGTSGIYNEQFF
d_gene: TRBD2
v_gene: TRBV7-2
j_gene: TRBJ2-1
len: 18
abundance: NA

CDR3nt: TGTGCCAGCAGCGCCTCCCCCCCAGAGACCCAGTACTTC
CDR3aa: CASSASPPETQYF
d_gene: NA
v_gene: TRBV9
j_gene: TRBJ2-5
len: 13
abundance: NA

CDR3nt: TGTGCCAGCAGCCACGGACTAGCGGGCCAAGAGACCCAGTACTTC
CDR3aa: CASSHGLAGQETQYF
d_gene: TRBD2
v_gene: TRBV27
j_gene: TRBJ2-5
len: 15
abundance: NA

CDR3nt: TGTGCCAGCAGTCCCCGCTTCGCTAGCGGGAGGGGTGCGAACACCGGGGAGCTGTTTTTT
CDR3aa: CASSPRFASGRGANTGELFF
d_gene: TRBD2
v_gene: TRBV28
j_gene: TRBJ2-2
len: 20
abundance: NA